The rows below give T cell receptor beta chains drawn from one sample of a study of cytomegalovirus exposure and HLA in healthy donors. Sequencing was performed with immunoSEQ multiplex PCR; in TCRdb, only in-frame clones are kept and a portion is missing. The data hold roughly 160,000 clones, with approximately 80% observed a single time. Sequenced sample: PBMCs. Receptors originate from a man aged 25 to 45 in good health and CMV-seronegative. Each CDR3 is given with its conserved first and last residue. A D gene is named only where the DNA matches it firmly. Size is omitted from some rows. Given values are once, few, many or a class for expanded clones.

>TRBJ2-1|-|TRBV7-2|TRBD2
TGTGCCAGCAGCTTAGCGCCGGGACTAACCTCCGACCTGTTCTTC
CASSLAPGLTSDLFF
>TRBJ1-5|few|TRBV5-6|TRBD1
TGTGCCAGCAGCCCTGGGACAGGTAGAAGCAATCAGCCCCAGCATTTT
CASSPGTGRSNQPQHF
>TRBJ2-7|-|TRBV11-3|-
TGTGCCAGCAGCCCGATTGGAGGGGCGGCCGGCGAGCAGTACTTC
CASSPIGGAAGEQYF
>TRBJ1-6|few|TRBV7-2|TRBD1
TGTGCCAGCAGCCGCTACGGGACAGGGGGTAATTCACCCCTCCACTTT
CASSRYGTGGNSPLHF
>TRBJ1-2|-|TRBV7-9|-
TGTGCCAGCAGCTTAGCGGGTCCAGACAGCACCTATGGCTACACCTTC
CASSLAGPDSTYGYTF
>TRBJ2-3|-|TRBV7-9|-
TGTGCCAGCAGCCAAGTTCGGAGTACGCAGTATTTT
CASSQVRSTQYF
>TRBJ1-4|-|TRBV5-1|TRBD1
TGCGCCAGCAGCTCCGGACAGGGTGGGAACGAAAAACTGTTTTTT
CASSSGQGGNEKLFF
>TRBJ1-4|-|TRBV28|TRBD1
TGTGCCAGCAGTTCGAACCGGGACAGGAATGAAAAACTGTTTTTT
CASSSNRDRNEKLFF
>TRBJ2-3|-|TRBV4-1|TRBD2
TGCGCCAGCAGCCAAGGGGAGCGGGGCTCTAGCACAGATACGCAGTATTTT
CASSQGERGSSTDTQYF
>TRBJ2-7|-|TRBV6-1|-
TGTGCCAGCAGTGAAGGGACACACTACGAGCAGTACTTC
CASSEGTHYEQYF
>TRBJ1-3|-|TRBV9|-
TGTGCCAGCAGCCCCTCAGGATTGAACACCATATATTTT
CASSPSGLNTIYF
>TRBJ1-2|once|TRBV29-1|-
TGCAGCGTTGTAATGACAGGTGGCTATGGCTACACCTTC
CSVVMTGGYGYTF
>TRBJ2-1|once|TRBV18|TRBD2
TGTGCCAGCTCACTTTTCCCCGGGACTAGCGGTGGCAGCTACAATGAGCAGTTCTTC
CASSLFPGTSGGSYNEQFF
>TRBJ2-4|-|TRBV18|-
TGTGCCAGCTCACCACCGGAGCTCGTAGCCAAAAACATTCAGTACTTC
CASSPPELVAKNIQYF
>TRBJ1-2|-|TRBV5-1|-
TGCGCCAGCAGCTTGGCCACAGGGAAATCCTATGGCTACACCTTC
CASSLATGKSYGYTF
>TRBJ2-1|once|TRBV27|TRBD1
TGTGCCAGCACGGAGGGGACAGGGGCCTACAATGAGCAGTTCTTC
CASTEGTGAYNEQFF
>TRBJ2-5|few|TRBV6-7|-
TGTGCCAGCAGTTACACATCCCTGACGGGGGGCAGTTTCGAGACCCAGTACTTC
CASSYTSLTGGSFETQYF
>TRBJ1-1|-|TRBV2|-
TGTGCCAGCAGTGAAATTGGCAGGAACACTGAAGCTTTCTTT
CASSEIGRNTEAFF
>TRBJ1-6|once|TRBV7-2|TRBD1
TGTGCCAGCAGCCCAGCCGGGACAGGGAATTCACCCCTCCACTTT
CASSPAGTGNSPLHF
>TRBJ2-3|-|TRBV28|-
TGTGCCAGCAGTTTATATCCCGGAGCAGATACGCAGTATTTT
CASSLYPGADTQYF
>TRBJ2-5|few|TRBV6-6|TRBD2
TGTGCCAGCAGTTACTCATCTAGCGGGGGCAAAGAGACCCAGTACTTC
CASSYSSSGGKETQYF
>TRBJ2-7|-|TRBV5-4|-
TGTGCCAGCAGCTTACAGGGTTTCGCCGAGCAGTACTTC
CASSLQGFAEQYF
>TRBJ1-3|once|TRBV7-9|TRBD1
TGTGCCAGCAGACGGGACAGGAGCTCTGGAAACACCATATATTTT
CASRRDRSSGNTIYF
>TRBJ2-7|-|TRBV7-8|TRBD1
TGTGCCAGCACCTTGACCGGGACAGGGGAATACGAGCAGTACTTC
CASTLTGTGEYEQYF
>TRBJ2-3|few|TRBV10-3|TRBD1
TGTGCCACCGAACAGGGGGCAGACTATACTAGCACAGATACGCAGTATTTT
CATEQGADYTSTDTQYF
>TRBJ1-1|-|TRBV20-1|-
TGCAGTGCTAGGGAGCGGGTGAGGGCTTTCTTT
CSARERVRAFF
>TRBJ1-1|-|TRBV4-1|TRBD1
TGCGCCAGCAGCCAAGAGCCCGGGACAGGGTATAAGGGGGCTTTCTTT
CASSQEPGTGYKGAFF
>TRBJ2-7|-|TRBV27|-
TGTGCCAGCAGTCCATTGACAGGTCTCGCCTACGAGCAGTACTTC
CASSPLTGLAYEQYF
>TRBJ2-7|-|TRBV6-1|TRBD2
TGTGCCAGCAGTCCCGGGACTAGCCTCTACGAGCAGTACTTC
CASSPGTSLYEQYF
>TRBJ2-3|-|TRBV7-2|TRBD2
TGTGCCAGCAGCCTCTTAGTACTTACTGGGACTAGCGGCACAGATACGCAGTATTTT
CASSLLVLTGTSGTDTQYF
>TRBJ1-2|-|TRBV5-6|TRBD1
TGTGCCAGCAGCCCGGACAGGGGTTGGGCCTATGGCTACACCTTC
CASSPDRGWAYGYTF
>TRBJ2-1|-|TRBV5-1|TRBD1
TGCGCCAGCAGCTTTACCACGGGACAGGGGAGAAATGAGCAGTTCTTC
CASSFTTGQGRNEQFF
>TRBJ2-1|-|TRBV5-6|-
TGTGCCAGCAGCACTCACGGCAATGAGCAGTTCTTC
CASSTHGNEQFF
>TRBJ1-4|-|TRBV5-5|-
TGTGCCAGCAGCGCTGGAGAGGGAAATGATGAAAAACTGTTTTTT
CASSAGEGNDEKLFF
>TRBJ1-1|-|TRBV5-6|-
TGTGCCAGCAGCTTTAGACAGCCTGAAGCTTTCTTT
CASSFRQPEAFF
>TRBJ1-2|-|TRBV11-2|-
TGTGCCAGCAGCCGAGGGAAGATGGACTATGGCTACACCTTC
CASSRGKMDYGYTF
>TRBJ1-2|few|TRBV6-5|TRBD1
TGTGCCAGCAGTCGGACAGGGGGCAAAAACTATGGCTACACCTTC
CASSRTGGKNYGYTF
>TRBJ2-7|-|TRBV11-2|-
TGTGCCAGCAGCTTAGAACCGGGTCCCGTGGGCTACGAGCAGTACTTC
CASSLEPGPVGYEQYF
>TRBJ1-1|-|TRBV27|-
TGTGCCAGCAGTTTAGGGCTGAACACTGAAGCTTTCTTT
CASSLGLNTEAFF
>TRBJ1-6|-|TRBV4-3|-
TGCGCCAGCAGCCCCCGCGGGATCGGGCCCGAATCGATGAGCTCCTATAATTCACCCCTCCACTTT
CASSPRGIGPESMSSYNSPLHF
>TRBJ2-1|-|TRBV9|-
TGTGCCAGCAGCGTCCGGGGCTCCTACAATGAGCAGTTCTTC
CASSVRGSYNEQFF
>TRBJ2-7|-|TRBV18|TRBD2
TGTGCCAGCTCACCAAATCCTAGCGGGACTTCCTACGAGCAGTACTTC
CASSPNPSGTSYEQYF
>TRBJ2-3|-|TRBV14|-
TGTGCCAGCAGCCAAGATACGCCACAGGCTTTAGGAGATACGCAGTATTTT
CASSQDTPQALGDTQYF
>TRBJ2-4|-|TRBV13|-
TGTGCCAGCAGCTCCGAGGGCATTCAGTACTTC
CASSSEGIQYF
>TRBJ1-1|-|TRBV9|-
TGTGCCAGCAGCGTAGGAAGGGGGAACACTGAAGCTTTCTTT
CASSVGRGNTEAFF
>TRBJ2-1|-|TRBV28|-
TGTGCCAGCAGTATCCTCGTGGCGGGACGACAGTTCTTC
CASSILVAGRQFF
>TRBJ2-1|-|TRBV2|-
TGTGCCAGCAGTGCTGACAGGCTTTCGAACAATGAGCAGTTCTTC
CASSADRLSNNEQFF
>TRBJ1-1|-|TRBV29-1|TRBD1
TGCAGCGTCGCATACCCGGACAGGGTTCGGACTGAAGCTTTCTTT
CSVAYPDRVRTEAFF
>TRBJ1-2|-|TRBV15|-
TGTGCCACCAGCAGACCCACCGGAGGCTATGGCTACACCTTC
CATSRPTGGYGYTF
>TRBJ1-6|-|TRBV27|-
TGTGCCTCAAATCACGGGGGGCTGAATTCACCCCTCCACTTT
CASNHGGLNSPLHF
>TRBJ1-2|-|TRBV19|-
TGTGCCAGTAGTATTTTACGAGTCGTCGGGGACTATGGCTACACCTTC
CASSILRVVGDYGYTF
>TRBJ1-5|-|TRBV28|-
TGTGCCAGCACCCCGTATAGCAATCAGCCCCAGCATTTT
CASTPYSNQPQHF
>TRBJ1-1|-|TRBV9|-
TGTGCCAGCAGCCTTGCCGTGAGGGCAGATGAAGCTTTCTTT
CASSLAVRADEAFF